Reported below is one TCR beta chain. Its antigen remains undetermined. No base quality values were provided; no much bigger clone lies one nucleotide off. The CDR3 covers 12 residues, taking in both the cysteine and the phenylalanine. Kept here is only the CDR3 DNA, which spans 36 bases and is read in frame from base 1. For CDR1 and CDR2, the germline V gene (reference sequence) lists MNHNY and SVGAGI. V loses 8 bases of germline sequence and J loses 0 bases, and the interval between the two ends is 5 bases. According to the study, the label for this sample's time point signals: baseline before first vaccination. Samples from vaccinated people were obtained from the UK trials COV001 and COV002, which included a single-blind randomized controlled phase 2/3 trial of AZD1222 (ChAdOx1 nCoV-19) in healthy adults. For TCRbeta chain sequencing, PBMC samples from trial participants were taken at day 0 and at day 28 after the second dose.

The CDR3 regions of human TCRbeta chains were analyzed by immunosequencing. For the original study's pipeline: TCRs in the repertoires were matched against a reference library of SARS-CoV-2-specific TCRs that had been generated with the MIRA antigen-specificity platform. Breadth was defined as the fraction of unique TCRs that were SARS-CoV-2-associated, and depth was defined as the fraction of total T cells that were SARS-CoV-2-associated. Using the MIRA data, each spike-specific TCR was assigned both to the spike region to which the TCR was reactive and to a CD4 or CD8 class. Log10-transformed breadth and depth values were compared by one-way ANOVA with Sidak's multiple comparisons tests. As stored in TCRdb, this immuneACCESS dataset retains in-frame rearrangements with V and J assigned. A fraction of the clones does not appear; measured against another copy, unresolved V genes explain less than half of the discrepancy, and the remainder lacks a known reason. V and J calls and clone size come straight from that table; D and trimming were deduced from the DNA. The sample yields roughly 120,000 clones; about 81% were counted once. The ten largest clones capture around 4.6% of the sample.

The data are from a study of T cell responses to AZD1222 COVID-19 vaccine listed by TCRdb under 2021. Context from the whole study: Because spike-specific TCR depth and breadth did not differ between the two schedules, AZD1222 recipients who got a second dose at roughly 4 weeks were pooled with those who got a second dose at roughly 12 weeks. Enrollment into the trials was organized by age into subgroups of 18-55, 56-69 and 70-plus years, and those subgroups contained around 150, 28 and 57 TCR-sequenced participants, respectively. TCR sequencing covered about 230 trial participants: about 210 given two doses of AZD1222 and 26 given two doses of MenACWY control vaccine. The paper's findings and limits, for the study overall: Most participants were white British and females outnumbered males, and the authors suggested that clonal diversity may have been underestimated. Because no day 14 peak-response samples were available, the repertoires could be characterized only after the peak T cell response. Reportedly, almost half of the unique spike-specific TCRs recognized epitopes lying outside the regions that are mutated in the B.1.351 and B.1.1.7 variants. The 56-69-year group was small, and its depth increase did not reach significance, likely because of low power. The whole spike protein was spanned by vaccine-associated CD4 TCRs, and dominant responses were seen in regions 160-218 and 743-854. After two AZD1222 doses, spike-specific TCR breadth and depth were significantly higher than at day 0 and than in MenACWY recipients. Conclusions about previously exposed vaccinees are limited because only 6 or 7 AZD1222 recipients were SARS-CoV-2 seropositive at baseline.

The clonotype originates from an adult in good health. The V gene is TRBV6-6 and the J gene is TRBJ1-5, with no D gene named confidently. The sample consisted of peripheral blood, taken on day 0 of AZD1222 vaccination. The CDR3 loop reads CASRNSNQPQHF. Read as DNA, the sequence is TGTGCCAGCCGGAATAGCAATCAGCCCCAGCATTTT.